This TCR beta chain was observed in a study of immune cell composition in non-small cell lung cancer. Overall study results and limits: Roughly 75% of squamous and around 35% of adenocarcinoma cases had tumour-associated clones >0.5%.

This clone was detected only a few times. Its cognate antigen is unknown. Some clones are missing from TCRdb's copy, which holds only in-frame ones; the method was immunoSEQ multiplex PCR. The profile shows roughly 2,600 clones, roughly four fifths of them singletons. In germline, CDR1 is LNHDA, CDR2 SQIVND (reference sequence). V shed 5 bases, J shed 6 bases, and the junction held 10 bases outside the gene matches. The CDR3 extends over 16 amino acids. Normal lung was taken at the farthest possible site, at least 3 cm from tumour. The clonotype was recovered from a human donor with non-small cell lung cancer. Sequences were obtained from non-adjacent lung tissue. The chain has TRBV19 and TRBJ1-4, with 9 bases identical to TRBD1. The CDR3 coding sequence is TGTGCCAGTAGTGGGGACAGGGACGCCTATGATGAAAAACTGTTTTTT. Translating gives CASSGDRDAYDEKLFF.